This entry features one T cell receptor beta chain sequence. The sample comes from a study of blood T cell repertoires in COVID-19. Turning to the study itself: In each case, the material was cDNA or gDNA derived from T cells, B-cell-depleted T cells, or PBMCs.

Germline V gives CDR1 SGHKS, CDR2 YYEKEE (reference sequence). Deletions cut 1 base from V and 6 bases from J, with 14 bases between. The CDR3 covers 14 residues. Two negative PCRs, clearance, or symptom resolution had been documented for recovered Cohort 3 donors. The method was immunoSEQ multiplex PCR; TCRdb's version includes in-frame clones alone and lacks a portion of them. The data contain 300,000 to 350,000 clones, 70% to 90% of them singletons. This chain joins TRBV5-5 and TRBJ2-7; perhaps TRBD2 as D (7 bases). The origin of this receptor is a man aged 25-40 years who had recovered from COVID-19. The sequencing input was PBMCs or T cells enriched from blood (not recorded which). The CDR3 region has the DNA TGTGCCAGCAGCTTGTTTCAGGGGAGGGTCGAGCAGTACTTC. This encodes CASSLFQGRVEQYF.